A single sample gave rise to the 31 T cell receptor beta chains below, sequenced in a study of T cell responses to AZD1222 COVID-19 vaccine. Here immunoSEQ multiplex PCR was the method, and the copy in TCRdb shows in-frame clones only, minus some. Altogether 190,000 or so clones are present, about 89% being singletons, with the ten largest covering 3% to 4%. This sample comprised peripheral blood, obtained 28 days after the second AZD1222 dose. The receptors originated from an adult who received the AZD1222 COVID-19 vaccine.

J is TRBJ2-2 and V is TRBV11-2; 8 bases fit TRBD2. Unmatched junction bases numbered 18, after V lost 8 bases and J lost 4 bases. This CDR3 region has 18 residues. The germline V gene encodes CDR1 SGHAT and CDR2 FQNNGV. DNA of the CDR3: TGTGCCAGCTCCTTTAGAACCAGGGCGGGGGGTGGCACCGGGGAGCTGTTTTTT. Its protein is CASSFRTRAGGGTGELFF.

The chain employs TRBV6-2 or TRBV6-3 and TRBJ2-4; D perhaps matches TRBD1 (5 bases). Looked up from germline, CDR1 is MNHEY and CDR2 is SVGEGT. The CDR3 sequence is 18 residues long. V was cut by 6 bases and J by 0 bases, with 21 bases left in between. CDR3 DNA: TGTGCCAGCAGCCCCGGCCAGGGCAGACTTCTAGCCAAAAACATTCAGTACTTC. The encoded protein is CASSPGQGRLLAKNIQYF.

The CDR3 sequence is CASSWDRYNEQFF. CDR3 DNA: TGTGCCAGCAGCTGGGACAGGTACAATGAGCAGTTCTTC. This chain connects TRBV7-2 to TRBJ2-1; TRBD1 matches at 8 bases. CDR1 and CDR2 from the germline V gene are SGHTA and FQGNSA. The CDR3 covers 13 residues. The V gene end was trimmed by 4 bases and the J gene end by 4 bases; junction bases not matched to a gene: 0.

V usage is TRBV5-1 and J usage is TRBJ1-1; D is unclear. Germline lookup yields CDR1 SGHRS and CDR2 YFSETQ. The CDR3 has 14 residues. The germline V and J ends were trimmed by 0 bases and 0 bases, with 6 bases remaining between them. The CDR3 loop is CASSLVAVNTEAFF. CDR3 coding DNA: TGCGCCAGCAGCTTGGTAGCCGTGAACACTGAAGCTTTCTTT.

The chain couples TRBV19 to TRBJ2-3; D perhaps matches TRBD1 (6 bases). V was clipped by 5 bases and J by 4 bases, with 13 bases between them. The CDR3 totals 14 residues. CDR1 and CDR2 from the germline V gene are LNHDA and SQIVND (reference sequence). The CDR3 bases are TGTGCCAGTAGTGTCAGGGGTTCAGCAGATACGCAGTATTTT. It is translated as CASSVRGSADTQYF.

The J gene is TRBJ1-1, the V gene TRBV11-3; D may be TRBD1 (6 bases). V was trimmed by 0 bases and J by 4 bases, leaving 12 bases between them. The CDR3 has 15 amino acids. Germline V lookup: CDR1 SGHNT, CDR2 YENEEA. CDR3 in DNA: TGTGCCAGCAGCTTAGAGGGGGCGCTTGGCACTGAAGCTTTCTTT. It codes for CASSLEGALGTEAFF.

The rearrangement links TRBV6-2 or TRBV6-3 to TRBJ1-1; tentative D call: TRBD1 (5 bases). V lost 5 bases and J lost 5, with 18 bases in between. The CDR3 loop spans 15 amino acids. Germline lookup yields CDR1 MNHEY and CDR2 SVGEGT. CDR3 region: CASSHFTGTSTEAFF. DNA of the CDR3: TGTGCCAGCAGTCACTTTACCGGGACGAGTACTGAAGCTTTCTTT.

This clone was seen a single time. This rearrangement joins TRBV27 to TRBJ1-1, with 7 positions matching TRBD1. V lost 4 bases and J lost 8; bases outside the gene matches: 10. CDR1 and CDR2 (germline): MNHEY, SMNVEV (reference sequence). The CDR3 runs to 14 residues. The CDR3 DNA reads as TGTGCCAGCAGTTCGCAACAGGACAGGCTAGAAGCTTTCTTT. It is translated as CASSSQQDRLEAFF.

This clone was observed once. The rearrangement uses TRBV10-3 and TRBJ1-2; D is possibly TRBD1 (5 bases). The germline gives CDR1 ENHRY, CDR2 SYGVKD. The CDR3 extends over 12 amino acids. V lost 11 bases and J lost 2, with 12 bases in between. Here the CDR3 DNA reads TGTGCCTTGGGGCAGCCAAACTATGGCTACACCTTC. Residues: CALGQPNYGYTF.

The chain uses TRBV12-5 and TRBJ1-3; D is undetermined. The V and J ends lost 0 bases and 0 bases respectively, with 12 bases between them. The CDR3 has 17 amino acids. Germline values: CDR1 LGHNT, CDR2 FRNRAP. Written as DNA, the CDR3 is TGTGCTAGTGGTTTGGTACTTGGGAGAGACTCTGGAAACACCATATATTTT. Protein: CASGLVLGRDSGNTIYF.

The chain has TRBV10-3 and TRBJ1-5, with D possibly matching TRBD1 (5 bases). Between the trimmed V and J ends, which lost 4 bases and 0 bases, there was a span of 7 bases. The length of the CDR3 is 14 residues. Germline CDR1 reads ENHRY; CDR2 reads SYGVKD. CDR3 coding DNA: TGTGCCATCAGTGGGAGGGGTAGCAATCAGCCCCAGCATTTT. Its translation: CAISGRGSNQPQHF.

This chain links TRBV5-1 with TRBJ2-7, with unresolved D. The V and J ends lost 3 bases and 3 bases respectively, with 16 bases between them. This CDR3 has 15 amino acids. The V gene's germline CDR1 is SGHRS and CDR2 YFSETQ. The CDR3 here is CASSSGPAPNYEQYF. The DNA of the CDR3 is TGCGCCAGCAGCTCCGGCCCGGCGCCCAACTACGAGCAGTACTTC. Full variable domain (rest looked up from reference TRBV5-1 and TRBJ2-7): KAGVTQTPRYLIKTRGQQVTLSCSPISGHRSVSWYQQTPGQGLQFLFEYFSETQRNKGNFPGRFSGRQFSNSRSEMNVSTLELGDSALYLCASSSGPAPNYEQYFGPGTRLTVT.

This clone was seen only once. The chain is built from TRBV7-9 and TRBJ2-2; 10 positions match TRBD2. Trimming took 5 bases from V and 0 from J; bases not matched to a gene: 3. The CDR3 covers 16 residues. Germline V gene lookup returns CDR1 SEHNR and CDR2 FQNEAQ (reference sequence). In DNA form, the CDR3 reads TGTGCCAGCAGCCCTACTAGCGGGGCGAACACCGGGGAGCTGTTTTTT. This sequence encodes CASSPTSGANTGELFF.

The gene calls are TRBV27 and TRBJ2-7, with TRBD1 matching 7 bases. The germline V gene encodes CDR1 MNHEY and CDR2 SMNVEV (reference sequence). Trimming took 10 bases from V and 2 from J; bases not matched to a gene: 8. This CDR3 is built from 13 residues. The CDR3 nucleotides are TGTGCCATCGCAAGGGGGCTCCCCTACGAGCAGTACTTC. Its translation: CAIARGLPYEQYF.

J is TRBJ1-1 and V is TRBV19, with a weak D call TRBD1 (6 bases). The CDR3 has 15 residues. Germline V gene lookup returns CDR1 LNHDA and CDR2 SQIVND (reference sequence). V was pared by 5 bases and J by 0 bases, with 13 bases between. CDR3 loop: CASSPRQVMNTEAFF. CDR3 nucleotides: TGTGCCAGTAGTCCACGACAGGTAATGAACACTGAAGCTTTCTTT.

The sample holds a few counts of this clone. J is TRBJ1-1 and V is TRBV5-6; tentative D call: TRBD1 (5 bases). The germline CDR1 and CDR2 sequences are SGHDT and YYEEEE. The V gene lost 2 bases and the J gene lost 5 bases, with 19 bases spanning the gap. There are 16 residues in the CDR3. The CDR3 nucleotides read TGTGCCAGCAGCTTTGGGGGAGGGATGTCCGGGACTGAAGCTTTCTTT. Its translation: CASSFGGGMSGTEAFF.

The rearrangement joins TRBV9 to TRBJ1-2; D remains unclear. The CDR3 consists of 16 residues. Looked up from germline, CDR1 is SGDLS and CDR2 is YYNGEE. V gave up 0 bases and J gave up 7 bases, with 19 bases separating them. The CDR3 DNA reads TGTGCCAGCAGCGTAGTGGACCAGGCAAGCCCTAGTGGCTACACCTTC. It translates to CASSVVDQASPSGYTF.

The V and J genes are TRBV4-1 and TRBJ2-7, with D possibly matching TRBD1 (6 bases). The V gene's germline CDR1 is MGHRA and CDR2 YSYEKL. Deletions cut 4 bases from V and 0 bases from J, with 22 bases between. The length of the CDR3 is 18 residues. The chain's CDR3 is CASSPGQGKGAYSYEQYF. CDR3 coding DNA: TGCGCCAGCAGCCCCGGCCAGGGGAAAGGCGCTTACTCCTACGAGCAGTACTTC.

The CDR3 nucleotides are TGTGCCAGCAGCTTCGGGCAGGGCTCCTACGAGCAGTACTTC. It encodes CASSFGQGSYEQYF. The V gene is TRBV7-6, the J gene TRBJ2-7, with D maybe TRBD1 (5 bases). The CDR3 length is 14 residues. CDR1 and CDR2 (germline): SGHVS, FNYEAQ. V was shortened by 3 bases and J by 0 bases, with 9 bases between the two germline ends.

V is TRBV6-6 and J is TRBJ1-3; D gene uncertain. V was cut by 4 bases and J by 3 bases, with 4 bases left in between. The CDR3 totals 12 residues. Looked up from germline, CDR1 is MNHNY and CDR2 is SVGAGI (reference sequence). DNA for the CDR3: TGTGCCAGCAGTTTTCGTGGAAACACCATATATTTT. Protein sequence: CASSFRGNTIYF.

The chain is built from TRBV29-1 and TRBJ1-1, with 8 bases lining up with TRBD1. Unmatched junction bases numbered 9, after V lost 4 bases and J lost 2 bases. Per germline, CDR1 SQVTM and CDR2 ANQGSEA. The CDR3 runs to 15 residues. CDR3 protein: CSVVGTGMSNTEAFF. For the CDR3, the DNA is TGCAGCGTTGTTGGGACAGGCATGAGTAACACTGAAGCTTTCTTT.

The J gene is TRBJ2-2, the V gene TRBV30; tentative D call: TRBD2 (6 bases). Germline lookup yields CDR1 GTSNPN and CDR2 SVGIG (reference sequence). The CDR3 is 17 residues long. The V gene lost 2 bases and the J gene lost 0 bases, with 16 bases spanning the gap. The CDR3 here is CAWSFLTGTPNTGELFF. DNA of the CDR3: TGTGCCTGGAGTTTCTTAACCGGGACTCCGAACACCGGGGAGCTGTTTTTT.

J is TRBJ1-5 and V is TRBV27; perhaps TRBD1 as D (5 bases). The CDR3 runs to 14 residues. The germline V gene encodes CDR1 MNHEY and CDR2 SMNVEV (reference sequence). The V end was cut by 6 bases, the J end by 4 bases, with 13 bases between. In nucleotides, the CDR3 is TGTGCCAGCAGATCGGGGGGATCAAATCAGCCCCAGCATTTT. Its translation is CASRSGGSNQPQHF.

The V gene is TRBV6-5, the J gene TRBJ2-7; either TRBD1 or TRBD2 may supply D (5 bases each). Trimming cost V 5 bases and J 6 bases, with 11 bases left between them. CDR1 is MNHEY and CDR2 is SVGAGI in the germline V gene. This CDR3 has 12 residues. The CDR3 region has the DNA TGTGCCAGCAGTAAGGGGACCGTCGAGCAGTACTTC. Translated, it gives CASSKGTVEQYF.

This clone was observed a single time. The chain combines TRBV7-9 with TRBJ1-6, with 7 bases that match TRBD1. The CDR3 runs to 14 residues. The V gene end was trimmed by 1 base and the J gene end by 10 bases; junction bases not matched to a gene: 4. Germline lookup yields CDR1 SEHNR and CDR2 FQNEAQ (reference sequence). The CDR3 DNA reads TGTGCCAGCAGCTTAGGACAGGGAGGGTCACCCCTCCACTTT. It specifies CASSLGQGGSPLHF.

The chain joins TRBV27 to TRBJ1-6, with D possibly TRBD1 on 6 matching bases. The CDR3 sequence is 12 residues long. V was trimmed by 5 bases and J by 13 bases, leaving 12 bases between them. The germline gives CDR1 MNHEY, CDR2 SMNVEV (reference sequence). CDR3 region: CASSPQGGPLHF. The CDR3 DNA reads TGTGCCAGCAGTCCACAGGGAGGGCCCCTCCACTTT.

The V call is TRBV14, the J call TRBJ2-7, with a possible D match to TRBD2 (5 bases). From germline, CDR1 is SGHDN and CDR2 FVKESK. Trimming took off 0 bases at V and 2 bases at J, with 11 bases between the two ends. The CDR3 spans 15 residues. The CDR3 region is CASSQDSVVPYEQYF. The CDR3 DNA follows: TGTGCCAGCAGCCAAGATAGCGTGGTCCCCTACGAGCAGTACTTC.

The chain joins TRBV5-1 to TRBJ1-3; 11 bases are shared with TRBD1. Germline lookup yields CDR1 SGHRS and CDR2 YFSETQ. J lost 4 bases, V lost 3 bases, and 6 bases had no gene match. The CDR3 consists of 16 residues. CDR3 sequence (DNA): TGCGCCAGCAGCTCCCCGGACAGGGGGCGCGGAAACACCATATATTTT. This gives the protein CASSSPDRGRGNTIYF.

This clone appeared a few times. The V gene is TRBV10-2, the J gene TRBJ2-7, with 7 bases lining up with TRBD1. The CDR3 has 13 amino acids. V gave up 10 bases and J gave up 2 bases; unmatched junction bases: 8. Germline V gene data show CDR1 as WSHSY and CDR2 as SAAADI. CDR3 sequence reads: CATRTGITYEQYF. The CDR3 DNA follows: TGCGCCACCAGGACAGGCATTACCTACGAGCAGTACTTC.

This CDR3 reads CASSSTDKSSTDTQYF. The CDR3 DNA reads TGCGCCAGCAGCTCGACAGATAAATCTAGCACAGATACGCAGTATTTT. V is TRBV4-1 and J is TRBJ2-3; D is possibly TRBD1 (5 bases). The length of the CDR3 is 16 residues. V lost 5 bases and J 0 bases, leaving 15 bases between the germline ends. Germline V CDR1 and CDR2: MGHRA, YSYEKL.

This clone has a single count. The rearrangement links TRBV7-3 to TRBJ1-1; the D gene is possibly TRBD1 (6 bases). Germline V gives CDR1 SGHTA, CDR2 FQGTGA. Trimming shortened V by 4 bases and J by 3 bases, and 9 bases separated the two germline ends. This CDR3 is 13 amino acids long. CDR3 DNA: TGTGCCAGCAGCTCGGACAGCCACACTGAAGCTTTCTTT. Its translation is CASSSDSHTEAFF.